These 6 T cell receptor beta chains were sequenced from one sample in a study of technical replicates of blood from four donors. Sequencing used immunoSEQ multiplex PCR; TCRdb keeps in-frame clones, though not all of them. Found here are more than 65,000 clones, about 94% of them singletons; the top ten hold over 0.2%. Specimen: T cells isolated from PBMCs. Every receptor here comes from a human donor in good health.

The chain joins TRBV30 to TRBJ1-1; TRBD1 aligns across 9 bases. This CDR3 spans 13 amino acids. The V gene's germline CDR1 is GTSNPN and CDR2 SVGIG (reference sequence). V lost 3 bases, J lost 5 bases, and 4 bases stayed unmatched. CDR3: CAWRKTGGTEAFF. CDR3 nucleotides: TGTGCCTGGAGAAAGACAGGGGGTACTGAAGCTTTCTTT.

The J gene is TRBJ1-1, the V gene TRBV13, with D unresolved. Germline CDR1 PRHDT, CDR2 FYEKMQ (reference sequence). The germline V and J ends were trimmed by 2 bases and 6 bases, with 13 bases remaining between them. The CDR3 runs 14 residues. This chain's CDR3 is CASSLTSEESEAFF. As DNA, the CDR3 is TGTGCCAGCAGCTTAACGTCAGAGGAGTCTGAAGCTTTCTTT.

The CDR3 sequence is CAGGGYTF. CDR3 DNA sequence: TGTGCAGGGGGCGGCTACACCTTC. The gene calls are TRBV30 and TRBJ1-2; TRBD1 agrees at 7 bases. CDR3 length: 8 amino acids. CDR1 is GTSNPN and CDR2 is SVGIG in the germline V gene (reference sequence). The full variable domain, with the rest looked up from reference TRBV30 and TRBJ1-2, is SQTIHQWPATLVQPVGSPLSLECTVEGTSNPNLYWYRQAAGRGLQLLFYSVGIGQISSEVPQNLSASRPQDRQFILSSKKLLLSDSGFYLCAGGGYTFGSGTRLTVV.

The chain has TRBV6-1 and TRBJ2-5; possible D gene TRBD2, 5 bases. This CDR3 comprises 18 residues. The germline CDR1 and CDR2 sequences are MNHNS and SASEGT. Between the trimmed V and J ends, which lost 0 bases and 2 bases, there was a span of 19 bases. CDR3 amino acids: CASSEALEDGRWQETQYF. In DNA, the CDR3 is TGTGCCAGCAGTGAAGCTTTGGAGGACGGAAGGTGGCAAGAGACCCAGTACTTC.

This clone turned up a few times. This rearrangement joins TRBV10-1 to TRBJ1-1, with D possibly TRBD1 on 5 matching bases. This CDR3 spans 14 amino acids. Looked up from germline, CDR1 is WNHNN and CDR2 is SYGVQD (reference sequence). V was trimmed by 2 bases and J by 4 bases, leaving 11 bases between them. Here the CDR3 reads CASSETREVTEAFF. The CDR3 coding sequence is TGCGCCAGCAGTGAGACCAGGGAGGTCACTGAAGCTTTCTTT.

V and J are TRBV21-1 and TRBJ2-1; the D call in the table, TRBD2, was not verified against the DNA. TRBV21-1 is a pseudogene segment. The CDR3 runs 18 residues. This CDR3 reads CASSPRTSGWSSYNEQFF. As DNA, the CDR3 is TGTGCCAGCAGCCCCCGGACTAGCGGGTGGAGCTCCTACAATGAGCAGTTCTTC.